Presented here are 23 T cell receptor beta chains from one specimen sequenced in a study of blood T cells in healthy people across ages. For the second PCR, which ran for 7 to 11 cycles, a sample-barcoded 5' primer and a J-beta primer mix were used. MiXCR, applied by TCRdb to the 5' RACE reads, yields one record per CDR3 protein. The sample has approximately 760,000 distinct CDR3 sequences; about 25% are singletons. This sample also belongs to another study, concerning T cells of mothers and their children.

Input material: blood. These receptors were obtained from a boy younger than 18 in good health.

This CDR3 is CASSSGQTDQPQHF. CDR3 bases: TGTGCCAGCAGCTCCGGACAGACAGATCAGCCCCAGCATTTT. The chain carries TRBV7-8 and TRBJ1-5, with TRBD1 as a possible D gene (6 bases). The length of the CDR3 is 14 residues. The germline V and J ends were trimmed by 4 bases and 5 bases, with 12 bases remaining between them. The V gene's germline CDR1 is SGHVS and CDR2 FQNEAQ.

The sample holds a few counts of this clonotype. V gene TRBV20-1 combines with J gene TRBJ2-5, with TRBD2 as a possible D gene (6 bases). The CDR3 loop spans 12 amino acids. The germline V gene has CDR1 DFQATT and CDR2 SNEGSKA (reference sequence). Trimming pared 6 bases from V and 5 bases from J, leaving 13 bases between. Written as DNA, the CDR3 is TGCAGTGCGGCACTAGCTCCGGAGACCCAGTACTTC. It codes for CSAALAPETQYF.

This clonotype was observed a handful of times. V is TRBV2 and J is TRBJ2-5, with D possibly TRBD2 on 6 matching bases. V lost 3 bases to trimming and J lost 4 bases, with 9 bases between them. CDR3 length equals 13 residues. In germline, CDR1 is SNHLY, CDR2 FYNNEI. CDR3 protein: CASSEGTGETQYF. The CDR3 DNA reads as TGTGCCAGCAGTGAGGGGACTGGAGAGACCCAGTACTTC.

V and J are TRBV12-5 and TRBJ2-3; the match to TRBD2 covers 11 bases. In germline, CDR1 is LGHNT, CDR2 FRNRAP. The J segment lost 1 base and the V segment lost 4 bases, leaving 1 base of the junction unmatched. The CDR3 is made up of 15 amino acids. DNA of the CDR3: TGTGCTAGTGGTTGGACTAGCGGGCGCACAGATACGCAGTATTTT. As protein: CASGWTSGRTDTQYF.

This clonotype was seen a single time. V gene TRBV5-4 combines with J gene TRBJ2-2; possible D gene TRBD1, 6 bases. Germline values: CDR1 SGHNT, CDR2 YYREEE (reference sequence). This CDR3 contains 16 residues. The V gene lost 4 bases and the J gene lost 0 bases, with 13 bases spanning the gap. CDR3 sequence: CASSPPGHSNTGELFF. CDR3 coding DNA: TGTGCCAGCAGCCCTCCGGGACATTCGAACACCGGGGAGCTGTTTTTT.

The V gene is TRBV2, the J gene TRBJ2-7; possibly TRBD2 for D (6 bases). CDR1 SNHLY and CDR2 FYNNEI come from the germline V gene. V was shortened by 8 bases and J by 7 bases, with 12 bases between the two germline ends. This CDR3 comprises 11 residues. The CDR3 DNA reads TGTGCCAGCTGCGCGGGGTGGGAGCAGTACTTC. Residues: CASCAGWEQYF.

The chain has TRBV18 and TRBJ1-1; 8 positions agree with TRBD1. V shed 2 bases, J shed 5 bases, and the junction held 4 bases outside the gene matches. From germline, CDR1 is KGHSH and CDR2 LQKENI. There are 14 residues in the CDR3. CDR3 sequence reads: CASSPSDRVTEAFF. In DNA, the CDR3 is TGTGCCAGCTCACCATCGGACAGGGTAACTGAAGCTTTCTTT.

This clonotype was observed a single time. V and J are TRBV29-1 and TRBJ2-3; 7 bases match TRBD1. V gave up 3 bases and J gave up 5 bases; unmatched junction bases: 5. Per germline, CDR1 SQVTM and CDR2 ANQGSEA. CDR3 length equals 13 residues. CDR3: CSVESNRGDTQYF. The CDR3 nucleotides read TGCAGCGTTGAGAGTAACAGGGGAGATACGCAGTATTTT.

The chain employs TRBV5-6 and TRBJ1-2, with unresolved D. The V and J ends lost 2 bases and 9 bases respectively, with 8 bases between them. Germline V gene data show CDR1 as SGHDT and CDR2 as YYEEEE. This CDR3 is 11 amino acids long. CDR3 in amino acids: CASSFQASYTF. The CDR3 DNA reads as TGTGCCAGCAGCTTCCAGGCGAGCTACACCTTC.

This clonotype has ten or more counts. At one end the junction does not follow the germline gene, possibly because of a read error. The V gene is TRBV7-2, the J gene TRBJ1-4; D remains ambiguous. Germline assignment: CDR1 SGHTA and CDR2 FQGNSA. This CDR3 contains 15 residues. CDR3 in DNA: TGTGCCAGCAGCCTAAGCAGAATCCCTAACGAAAAACTGTTTTTT. Translating it yields CASSLSRIPNEKLFF.

This sequence joins TRBV5-1 and TRBJ2-5; TRBD2 agrees at 10 bases. The closer fit of TRBJ2-1 to the DNA end suggests the J call may be wrong. CDR1 SGHRS and CDR2 YFSETQ come from the germline V gene. The CDR3 has 18 amino acids. Here the CDR3 DNA reads TGCGCCAGCAGCCACGCACTAGCGGGATTAAGCGGGGACAATGAGCAGTTCTTC. Its protein is CASSHALAGLSGDNEQFF.

As for this clonotype: One junction end does not reproduce the germline sequence, and a read error may be involved. The chain is built from TRBV9 and TRBJ2-3, with D possibly matching TRBD2 (6 bases). The V gene's germline CDR1 is SGDLS and CDR2 YYNGEE. The CDR3 length is 21 residues. The CDR3 reads CASSVDHPGGYSGLSTDTQYF. DNA for the CDR3: TGTGCCAGCAGCGTAGACCACCCCGGGGGATACAGCGGGCTCAGCACCGATACGCAGTATTTT.

The V gene is TRBV9, the J gene TRBJ2-7; D is perhaps TRBD1 (6 bases). CDR3 length: 15 amino acids. Germline lookup yields CDR1 SGDLS and CDR2 YYNGEE. V lost 0 bases, J lost 1 base, and 11 bases lay in between. Here the CDR3 DNA reads TGTGCCAGCAGCGTAGGGCATCAGGGGTCCTACGAGCAGTACTTC. This encodes CASSVGHQGSYEQYF.

This clonotype appeared many times. V and J are TRBV29-1 and TRBJ1-2; no definite D call. Trimming pared 1 base from V and 5 bases from J, leaving 5 bases between. CDR1 is SQVTM and CDR2 is ANQGSEA in the germline V gene. CDR3 length: 11 amino acids. CDR3 sequence (DNA): TGCAGCGTTGAAGCCCGGTATGGCTACACCTTC. Translating gives CSVEARYGYTF.

The V and J genes are TRBV7-6 and TRBJ2-3, with D maybe TRBD1 (6 bases). V dropped 8 bases and J dropped 0 bases, with 15 bases sitting between them. The CDR3 spans 15 residues. Germline V gene data show CDR1 as SGHVS and CDR2 as FNYEAQ. CDR3 DNA: TGTGCCAGCGACCTGACAGGCGCTAGCACAGATACGCAGTATTTT. Residues: CASDLTGASTDTQYF. Combining the CDR3 with reference TRBV7-6 and TRBJ2-3 gives the whole variable domain GAGVSQSPRYKVTKRGQDVALRCDPISGHVSLYWYRQALGQGPEFLTYFNYEAQQDKSGLPNDRFSAERPEGSISTLTIQRTEQRDSAMYRCASDLTGASTDTQYFGPGTRLTVL.

This clonotype came up many times. This chain links TRBV4-1 with TRBJ2-1; 10 bases agree with TRBD2. V shed 1 base, J shed 10 bases, and the junction held 7 bases outside the gene matches. Germline lookup yields CDR1 MGHRA and CDR2 YSYEKL. This CDR3 comprises 15 residues. CDR3 protein: CASSQAPSGRGEQFF. The CDR3 DNA reads as TGCGCCAGCAGCCAAGCCCCTAGCGGGAGAGGCGAGCAGTTCTTC.

This clonotype was found a few times. CDR3 sequence: CASSVGQADPGELFF. The CDR3 DNA sequence: TGTGCCAGCAGCGTGGGACAGGCCGATCCCGGGGAGCTGTTTTTT. The gene calls are TRBV5-6 and TRBJ2-2; 8 bases are a match to TRBD1. Germline lookup yields CDR1 SGHDT and CDR2 YYEEEE. CDR3 size: 15 residues. V shed 4 bases and J 6 bases; nucleotides not matched to a gene: 8.

This sequence joins TRBV9 and TRBJ1-2; weak D call: TRBD1 (5 bases). The CDR3 length is 15 residues. CDR1 and CDR2 (germline): SGDLS, YYNGEE. Trimming shortened V by 0 bases and J by 8 bases, and 17 bases separated the two germline ends. CDR3 bases: TGTGCCAGCAGCGTAGTCCCGGGTGAAAGGGGCGGCTACACCTTC. It is translated as CASSVVPGERGGYTF.

This clonotype was detected a few times. The chain is built from TRBV7-9 and TRBJ1-5; possible D gene TRBD1, 6 bases. This CDR3 contains 16 residues. The germline gives CDR1 SEHNR, CDR2 FQNEAQ (reference sequence). V was cut by 5 bases and J by 0 bases, with 14 bases left in between. The CDR3 reads CASSPWTDYSNQPQHF. The CDR3 DNA follows: TGTGCCAGCAGCCCGTGGACAGATTATAGCAATCAGCCCCAGCATTTT.

The chain employs TRBV10-3 and TRBJ2-1, with D tentatively TRBD2 (5 bases). V gave up 8 bases and J gave up 3 bases, with 14 bases separating them. There are 14 residues in the CDR3. CDR1 ENHRY and CDR2 SYGVKD come from the germline V gene. The CDR3: CAIVRGSNYNEQFF. The CDR3 DNA reads as TGTGCCATCGTCCGAGGGAGTAACTACAATGAGCAGTTCTTC.

This clonotype was counted many times. The chain combines TRBV29-1 with TRBJ2-1; D ambiguous. Germline CDR1 reads SQVTM; CDR2 reads ANQGSEA. This CDR3 comprises 11 residues. The ends were cut back, 7 bases at V and 7 bases at J, with 11 bases in the middle. Here the CDR3 DNA reads TGCAGCGGAGGATACGGGAATGAGCAGTTCTTC. Translation: CSGGYGNEQFF.

This clonotype has just a few counts. The chain joins TRBV10-3 to TRBJ2-3, with TRBD1 matching 9 bases. Trimming took 2 bases from V and 1 from J; bases not matched to a gene: 7. CDR1 ENHRY and CDR2 SYGVKD come from the germline V gene. This CDR3 has 17 residues. The CDR3 sequence is CAISEDRGYVGTDTQYF. CDR3 nucleotide sequence: TGTGCCATCAGTGAGGACAGGGGGTACGTTGGCACAGATACGCAGTATTTT.

V and J are TRBV14 and TRBJ2-3; D remains ambiguous. V was shortened by 1 base and J by 4 bases, with 6 bases between the two germline ends. This CDR3 is 13 amino acids long. CDR1 is SGHDN, CDR2 FVKESK, per germline. The CDR3 DNA sequence: TGTGCCAGCAGCCAAGGGTTTTCAGATACGCAGTATTTT. Its protein product is CASSQGFSDTQYF.